The 27 T cell receptor beta chains reported below all come from one sample, sequenced in a study of Tregs in tolerant kidney transplant recipients. Sequenced by immunoSEQ multiplex PCR; TCRdb stores in-frame clones only, minus some. Among 50,000 or so clones, 91% were seen once, and the ten largest hold 0.6% to 0.7%. Sequencing was performed on Tregs from blood. The receptors stem from a human donor in good health.

The chain employs TRBV2 and TRBJ1-2; no reliable D call. There are 15 residues in the CDR3. Germline CDR1 is SNHLY and CDR2 is FYNNEI. Trimming shortened V by 4 bases and J by 2 bases, and 14 bases separated the two germline ends. The CDR3 here is CASSGLLGSNYGYTF. The CDR3 region has the DNA TGTGCCAGCAGTGGTCTACTCGGATCCAACTATGGCTACACCTTC.

The chain joins TRBV5-1 to TRBJ1-2, with TRBD1 matching 8 bases. Germline trimming cut 4 bases from V and 2 bases from J; bases unmatched to any gene: 7. In germline, CDR1 is SGHRS, CDR2 YFSETQ. This CDR3 has 15 residues. The CDR3 here is CASSRTDRGNYGYTF. CDR3 DNA: TGCGCCAGCAGCCGAACCGACAGGGGCAACTATGGCTACACCTTC.

The chain is built from TRBV7-6 and TRBJ2-7; the match to TRBD1 covers 8 bases. The junction had 11 bases not matched to a gene; V was cut back by 0 bases and J by 7 bases. This CDR3 region has 16 residues. Germline values: CDR1 SGHVS, CDR2 FNYEAQ. The CDR3, as DNA: TGTGCCAGCAGCTTAGCAAGACAGGGGTTTTCGGGGGAGCAGTACTTC. Translation: CASSLARQGFSGEQYF.

The V and J genes are TRBV7-9 and TRBJ1-2; TRBD1 matches at 10 bases. The CDR3 has 15 residues. J lost 12 bases, V lost 5 bases, and 15 bases had no gene match. CDR1 and CDR2 from the germline V gene are SEHNR and FQNEAQ (reference sequence). The CDR3: CASSARSPGQGPDTF. The CDR3 DNA sequence: TGTGCCAGCAGCGCGAGATCTCCGGGACAGGGGCCCGACACCTTC.

The CDR3 DNA is TGTGCCAGCTCACCCCTCAAAACAGGGGAGGACAAAAACATTCAGTACTTC. Amino acid sequence: CASSPLKTGEDKNIQYF. The chain carries TRBV18 and TRBJ2-4; maybe TRBD1 (7 bases). The V end lost 3 bases, the J end lost 3 bases, and 18 bases lay between the germline ends. Germline V lookup: CDR1 KGHSH, CDR2 LQKENI. The CDR3 consists of 17 residues. Using reference TRBV18 and TRBJ2-4 for the parts outside the CDR3, the full variable domain is NAGVMQNPRHLVRRRGQEARLRCSPMKGHSHVYWYRQLPEEGLKFMVYLQKENIIDESGMPKERFSAEFPKEGPSILRIQQVVRGDSAAYFCASSPLKTGEDKNIQYFGAGTRLSVL.

The rearrangement joins TRBV6-1 to TRBJ1-2, with 10 bases that match TRBD1. The CDR3 spans 15 residues. V lost 4 bases and J lost 5; bases outside the gene matches: 7. Germline V gene sequence: CDR1 MNHNS, CDR2 SASEGT. The CDR3 sequence: CASSAEDRGKYGYTF. The CDR3 DNA reads TGTGCCAGCAGTGCCGAGGACAGGGGGAAATATGGCTACACCTTC.

This clone was found once. The chain joins TRBV9 to TRBJ1-2, with D hard to call. This CDR3 spans 13 amino acids. Germline CDR1 is SGDLS and CDR2 is YYNGEE. V shed 5 bases and J shed 3 bases, with 11 bases lying between them. The CDR3 spells CASRHRGDYGYTF. The CDR3 nucleotides read TGTGCCAGCAGGCACCGCGGGGACTATGGCTACACCTTC.

The chain employs TRBV6-1 and TRBJ1-1; D is ambiguous. Trimming left V 2 bases short and J 1 base short, with 11 bases between. The CDR3 spans 15 residues. CDR1 is MNHNS, CDR2 SASEGT, per germline. CDR3: CASSEMWVGNTEAFF. The CDR3, as DNA: TGTGCCAGCAGTGAAATGTGGGTAGGGAACACTGAAGCTTTCTTT.

V is TRBV4-2 and J is TRBJ2-1, with no clear D. Germline assignment: CDR1 LGHNA and CDR2 YNFKEQ. V was clipped by 1 base and J by 0 bases, with 13 bases between them. There are 17 residues in the CDR3. CDR3 in amino acids: CASSQAIPFVSYNEQFF. The CDR3 nucleotides read TGTGCCAGCAGCCAAGCCATCCCCTTCGTCTCCTACAATGAGCAGTTCTTC.

This chain connects TRBV25-1 to TRBJ1-6; D uncertain. Trimming pared 6 bases from V and 0 bases from J, leaving 3 bases between. Germline V gene data show CDR1 as MGHDK and CDR2 as SYGVNS. This CDR3 spans 13 amino acids. CDR3 bases: TGTGCCAGCAGGGCCTCCTATAATTCACCCCTCCACTTT. Its protein is CASRASYNSPLHF.

The gene calls are TRBV2 and TRBJ1-5, with D hard to call. Deletions cut 10 bases from V and 0 bases from J, with 10 bases between. In germline, CDR1 is SNHLY, CDR2 FYNNEI. This CDR3 is built from 13 residues. The CDR3 region has the DNA TGTGCCACGAGAGTCTATAGCAATCAGCCCCAGCATTTT. Protein product: CATRVYSNQPQHF.

The chain combines TRBV2 with TRBJ2-7; 12 bases agree with TRBD2. The CDR3 loop spans 14 amino acids. Germline CDR1 SNHLY, CDR2 FYNNEI. V dropped 11 bases and J dropped 0; count of bases not matched to a gene: 5. In DNA, the CDR3 is TGTGCCTACGGACTAGCGGGGAACTCCTACGAGCAGTACTTC. This translates into CAYGLAGNSYEQYF.

The chain recombines TRBV11-2 with TRBJ2-5; D is ambiguous. V was shortened by 5 bases and J by 2 bases, with 15 bases between the two germline ends. This CDR3 contains 15 residues. CDR1 and CDR2 from the germline V gene are SGHAT and FQNNGV. The CDR3 coding sequence is TGTGCCAGCAGCCCTCTTCCCCTGGGACAAGAGACCCAGTACTTC. This encodes CASSPLPLGQETQYF.

The rearrangement links TRBV7-2 to TRBJ1-3; perhaps TRBD1 as D (6 bases). CDR1 SGHTA and CDR2 FQGNSA come from the germline V gene. V was pared by 1 base and J by 0 bases, with 7 bases between. This CDR3 spans 15 amino acids. The CDR3 nucleotides read TGTGCCAGCAGCTTAGACAGGGTCTCTGGAAACACCATATATTTT. It codes for CASSLDRVSGNTIYF.

There are a few counts of this clone. V usage is TRBV5-1 and J usage is TRBJ1-5; D is perhaps TRBD1 (5 bases). Germline V gene data show CDR1 as SGHRS and CDR2 as YFSETQ. Trimming stripped 4 bases from V and 6 bases from J, with 14 bases between. This CDR3 spans 14 amino acids. The CDR3 DNA sequence: TGCGCCAGCAGCCCGGGGACGGGGGTTCAGCCCCAGCATTTT. Its protein product is CASSPGTGVQPQHF.

V usage is TRBV15 and J usage is TRBJ1-2; D is unresolved. Trimming removed 0 bases from V and 8 bases from J, with 13 bases in between. Germline V gene lookup returns CDR1 LNHNV and CDR2 YYDKDF (reference sequence). The CDR3 sequence is 14 residues long. The CDR3 DNA follows: TGTGCCACCAGCAGAGAGGTCCGATTGAGAGGCTACACCTTC. Translating it yields CATSREVRLRGYTF.

The genes are TRBV11-2 and TRBJ1-3, with D unclear. CDR3 length equals 15 residues. V was shortened by 1 base and J by 0 bases, with 7 bases between the two germline ends. Germline-derived CDR1 and CDR2 are SGHAT and FQNNGV. The DNA of the CDR3 is TGTGCCAGCAGCTTAGGTGCACGCTCTGGAAACACCATATATTTT. It codes for CASSLGARSGNTIYF.

With regard to this clone: Other nucleotide sequences from this sample produce the same CDR3. The V call is TRBV6-4, the J call TRBJ2-5; weak D call: TRBD1 (6 bases). CDR1 is MRHNA and CDR2 is SNTAGT in the germline V gene. Trimming cost V 4 bases and J 12 bases, with 27 bases left between them. The CDR3 extends over 16 amino acids. CDR3 amino acids: CASSAPGHQNPLTEYF. CDR3 in DNA: TGTGCCAGCAGTGCCCCGGGACACCAAAATCCTCTGACAGAGTACTTC.

This clone was recorded once. The chain carries TRBV5-6 and TRBJ2-1; 7 bases line up with TRBD2. Germline V gene sequence: CDR1 SGHDT, CDR2 YYEEEE. The CDR3 length is 16 residues. J was trimmed by 3 bases and V by 0 bases; bases with no gene match: 6. CDR3 in DNA: TGTGCCAGCAGCTTGGCTGGAGCGGGACGCTACAATGAGCAGTTCTTC. Amino acid sequence: CASSLAGAGRYNEQFF.

The chain is built from TRBV29-1 and TRBJ2-1, with TRBD2 matching 9 bases. Germline loops: CDR1 SQVTM, CDR2 ANQGSEA. Unmatched junction bases numbered 5, after V lost 0 bases and J lost 5 bases. This CDR3 region has 15 residues. The CDR3 protein is CSVEDGTSRNNEQFF. The CDR3 DNA reads as TGCAGCGTTGAAGACGGGACTAGCAGAAACAATGAGCAGTTCTTC.

The V gene is TRBV2, the J gene TRBJ1-1; 8 bases agree with TRBD1. The V gene end was trimmed by 6 bases and the J gene end by 1 base; junction bases not matched to a gene: 7. This CDR3 contains 15 residues. Looked up from germline, CDR1 is SNHLY and CDR2 is FYNNEI. CDR3 DNA sequence: TGTGCCAGCAGGGCGTTGACAGGGGAGAACACTGAAGCTTTCTTT. It encodes CASRALTGENTEAFF.

The genes are TRBV15 and TRBJ2-3; D ambiguous. Germline V gene data show CDR1 as LNHNV and CDR2 as YYDKDF (reference sequence). The V end was cut by 4 bases, the J end by 2 bases, with 7 bases between. The length of the CDR3 is 13 residues. The CDR3 here is CATSTINTDTQYF. CDR3 DNA: TGTGCCACCAGCACCATTAACACAGATACGCAGTATTTT.

The chain employs TRBV4-2 and TRBJ1-5; D may be TRBD1 (6 bases). This CDR3 is built from 17 residues. CDR1 LGHNA and CDR2 YNFKEQ come from the germline V gene. The V gene lost 1 base and the J gene lost 3 bases, with 16 bases spanning the gap. The CDR3 loop reads CASSQVEGGLSNQPQHF. The CDR3 DNA reads as TGTGCCAGCAGCCAAGTCGAGGGGGGATTATCCAATCAGCCCCAGCATTTT.

The genes are TRBV5-6 and TRBJ2-7, with D unresolved. The CDR3 spans 12 residues. The germline V gene encodes CDR1 SGHDT and CDR2 YYEEEE. Trimming left V 4 bases short and J 2 bases short, with 7 bases between. CDR3 sequence: CASSLEPYEQYF. The CDR3 nucleotides read TGTGCCAGCAGCCTGGAACCCTACGAGCAGTACTTC.

The chain joins TRBV5-4 to TRBJ2-7; TRBD1 aligns across 11 bases. Germline V CDR1 and CDR2: SGHNT, YYREEE (reference sequence). The CDR3 covers 15 residues. Unmatched junction bases numbered 4, after V lost 3 bases and J lost 2 bases. The CDR3 loop reads CASSSGTGGTYEQYF. DNA of the CDR3: TGTGCCAGCAGCTCCGGGACAGGGGGTACCTACGAGCAGTACTTC.

This chain connects TRBV5-1 to TRBJ2-6; D remains ambiguous. Per germline, CDR1 SGHRS and CDR2 YFSETQ. With 0 bases removed from V and 4 bases from J, the gap between germline ends came to 11 bases. The CDR3 contains 16 residues. The CDR3 sequence: CASSLDPNAGANVLTF. In DNA, the CDR3 is TGCGCCAGCAGCTTGGACCCCAATGCCGGGGCCAACGTCCTGACTTTC.

The chain has TRBV2 and TRBJ2-7; the D is unclear. From germline, CDR1 is SNHLY and CDR2 FYNNEI. Deletions cut 4 bases from V and 5 bases from J, with 15 bases between. CDR3 length: 14 residues. The CDR3 loop reads CASSVRPVRNEQYF. CDR3 sequence (DNA): TGTGCCAGCAGTGTTCGGCCAGTGAGGAACGAGCAGTACTTC.